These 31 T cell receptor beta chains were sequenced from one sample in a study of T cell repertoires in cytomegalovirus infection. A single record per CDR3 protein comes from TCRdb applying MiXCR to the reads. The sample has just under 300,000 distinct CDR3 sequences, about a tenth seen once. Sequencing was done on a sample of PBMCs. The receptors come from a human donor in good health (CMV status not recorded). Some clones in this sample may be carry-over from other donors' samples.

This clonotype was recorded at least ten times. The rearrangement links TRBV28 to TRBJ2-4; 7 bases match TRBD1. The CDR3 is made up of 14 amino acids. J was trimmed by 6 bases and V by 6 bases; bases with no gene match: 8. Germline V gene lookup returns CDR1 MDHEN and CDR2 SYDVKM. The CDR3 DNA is TGTGCCAGCAGCCTCCAGGGACAGCCAAACATTCAGTACTTC. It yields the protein CASSLQGQPNIQYF.

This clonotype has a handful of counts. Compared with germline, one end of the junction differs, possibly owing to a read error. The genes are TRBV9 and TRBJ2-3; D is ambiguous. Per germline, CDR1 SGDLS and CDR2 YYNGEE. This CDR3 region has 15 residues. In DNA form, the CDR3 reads TGTGCCAGCAGCGTAGTGGGTGGCGGCACAAATACGCAGTATTTT. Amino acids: CASSVVGGGTNTQYF.

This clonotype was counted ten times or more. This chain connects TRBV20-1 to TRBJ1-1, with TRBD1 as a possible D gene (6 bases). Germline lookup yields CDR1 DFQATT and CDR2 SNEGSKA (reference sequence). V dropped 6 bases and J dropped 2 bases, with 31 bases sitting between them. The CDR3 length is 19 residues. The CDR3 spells CSALPPFTQDRRRNTEAFF. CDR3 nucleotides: TGCAGTGCGCTTCCGCCTTTTACCCAGGACAGACGCCGAAACACTGAAGCTTTCTTT.

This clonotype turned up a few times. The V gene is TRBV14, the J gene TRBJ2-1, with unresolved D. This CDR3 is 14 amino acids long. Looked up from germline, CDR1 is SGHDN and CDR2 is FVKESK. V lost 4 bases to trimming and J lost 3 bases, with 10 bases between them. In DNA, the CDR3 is TGTGCCAGCAGCCGGAGTCCCAACTACAATGAGCAGTTCTTC. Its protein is CASSRSPNYNEQFF. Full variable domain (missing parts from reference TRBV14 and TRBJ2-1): EAGVTQFPSHSVIEKGQTVTLRCDPISGHDNLYWYRRVMGKEIKFLLHFVKESKQDESGMPNNRFLAERTGGTYSTLKVQPAELEDSGVYFCASSRSPNYNEQFFGPGTRLTVL.

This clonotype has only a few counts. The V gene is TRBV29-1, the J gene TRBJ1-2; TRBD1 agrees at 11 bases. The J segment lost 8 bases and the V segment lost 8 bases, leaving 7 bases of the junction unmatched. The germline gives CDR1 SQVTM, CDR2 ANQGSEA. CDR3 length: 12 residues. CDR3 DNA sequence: TGCAGCCATCTGGACAGGGGGCGAGGCTACACCTTC. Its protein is CSHLDRGRGYTF.

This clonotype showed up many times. CDR3 loop: CASSHDIAGAGKDTQYF. The CDR3 DNA sequence: TGTGCCAGCAGCCACGATATAGCGGGGGCCGGTAAGGATACGCAGTATTTT. V gene TRBV7-2 combines with J gene TRBJ2-3; 9 nucleotides line up with TRBD2. The CDR3 runs 17 residues. J was trimmed by 6 bases and V by 5 bases; bases with no gene match: 15. Germline CDR1 SGHTA, CDR2 FQGNSA.

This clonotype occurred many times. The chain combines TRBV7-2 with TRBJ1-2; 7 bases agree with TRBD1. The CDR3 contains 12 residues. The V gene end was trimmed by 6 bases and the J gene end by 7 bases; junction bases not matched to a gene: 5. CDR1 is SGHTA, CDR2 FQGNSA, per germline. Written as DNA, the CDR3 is TGTGCCAGCAGTCCACAGGGGCTTGGCTACACCTTC. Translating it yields CASSPQGLGYTF.

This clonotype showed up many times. This chain's CDR3 is CASSPNWNLNSPLHF. The CDR3 nucleotides are TGTGCCAGCAGCCCGAACTGGAACCTTAATTCACCCCTCCACTTT. The chain employs TRBV5-5 and TRBJ1-6; the D is unclear. This CDR3 contains 15 residues. CDR1 SGHKS and CDR2 YYEKEE come from the germline V gene (reference sequence). With 4 bases removed from V and 6 bases from J, the gap between germline ends came to 14 bases.

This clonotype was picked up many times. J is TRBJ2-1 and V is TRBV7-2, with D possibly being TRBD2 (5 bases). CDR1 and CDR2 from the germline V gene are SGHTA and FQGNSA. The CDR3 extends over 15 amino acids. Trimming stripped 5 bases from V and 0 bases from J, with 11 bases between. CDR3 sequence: CASSRDYSSYNEQFF. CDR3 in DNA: TGTGCCAGCAGCCGTGACTACAGCTCCTACAATGAGCAGTTCTTC.

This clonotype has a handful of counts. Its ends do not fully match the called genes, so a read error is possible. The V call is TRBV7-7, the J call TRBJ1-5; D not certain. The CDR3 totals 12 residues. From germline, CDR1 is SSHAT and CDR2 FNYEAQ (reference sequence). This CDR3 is CASSAPDQPQHF. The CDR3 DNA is TGTGCTAGCAGCGCCCCAGATCAGCCCCAGCATTTT.

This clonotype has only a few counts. As DNA, the CDR3 is TGCGCCAGCAGCGGGGACAGGGACAACTATGGCTACACCTTC. Protein product: CASSGDRDNYGYTF. J is TRBJ1-2 and V is TRBV4-1; the match to TRBD1 covers 9 bases. CDR3 length: 14 residues. Germline CDR1 reads MGHRA; CDR2 reads YSYEKL. V trimming: 5 bases; J trimming: 2 bases; junction bases outside the gene matches: 3.

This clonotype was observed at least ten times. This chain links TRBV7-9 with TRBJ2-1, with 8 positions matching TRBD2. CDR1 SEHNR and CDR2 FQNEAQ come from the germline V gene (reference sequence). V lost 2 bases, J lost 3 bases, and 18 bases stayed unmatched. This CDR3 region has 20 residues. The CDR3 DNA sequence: TGTGCCAGCAGCTTAACCCCCCATGGCCTACGGGGGGGGGGCTACAATGAGCAGTTCTTC. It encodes CASSLTPHGLRGGGYNEQFF.

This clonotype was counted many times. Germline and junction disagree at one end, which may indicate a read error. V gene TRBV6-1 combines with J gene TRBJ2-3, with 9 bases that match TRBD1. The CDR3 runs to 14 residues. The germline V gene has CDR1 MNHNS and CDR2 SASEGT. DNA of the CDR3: TGTGCCAGCAGTGGGACAGGGGCCGCAGAGACGCAGTATTTT. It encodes CASSGTGAAETQYF.

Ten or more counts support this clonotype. In nucleotides, the CDR3 is TGTGCCAGCAGTTACGGCTACACTGAAGCTTTCTTT. It codes for CASSYGYTEAFF. V and J are TRBV6-6 and TRBJ1-1; no reliable D call. There are 12 residues in the CDR3. V lost 2 bases to trimming and J lost 3 bases, with 4 bases between them. Germline CDR1 and CDR2: MNHNY and SVGAGI (reference sequence).

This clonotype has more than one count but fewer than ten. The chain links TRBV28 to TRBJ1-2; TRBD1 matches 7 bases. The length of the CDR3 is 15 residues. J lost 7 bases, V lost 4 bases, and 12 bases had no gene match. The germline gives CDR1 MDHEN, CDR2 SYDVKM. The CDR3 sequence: CASSSGRDRSFGYTF. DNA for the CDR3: TGTGCCAGCAGTTCGGGACGGGACAGATCATTTGGCTACACCTTC.

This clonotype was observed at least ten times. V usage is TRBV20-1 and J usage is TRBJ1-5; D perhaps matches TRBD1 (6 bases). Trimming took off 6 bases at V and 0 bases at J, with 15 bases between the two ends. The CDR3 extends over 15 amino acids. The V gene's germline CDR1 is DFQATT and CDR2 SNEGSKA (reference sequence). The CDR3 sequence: CSAPEGGYSNQPQHF. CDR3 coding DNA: TGCAGTGCCCCTGAAGGGGGATATAGCAATCAGCCCCAGCATTTT.

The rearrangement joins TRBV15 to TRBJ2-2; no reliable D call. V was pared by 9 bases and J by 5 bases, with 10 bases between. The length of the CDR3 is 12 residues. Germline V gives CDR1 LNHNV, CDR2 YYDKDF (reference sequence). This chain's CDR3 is CATRQSTGELFF. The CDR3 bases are TGTGCCACACGACAATCGACCGGGGAGCTGTTTTTT.

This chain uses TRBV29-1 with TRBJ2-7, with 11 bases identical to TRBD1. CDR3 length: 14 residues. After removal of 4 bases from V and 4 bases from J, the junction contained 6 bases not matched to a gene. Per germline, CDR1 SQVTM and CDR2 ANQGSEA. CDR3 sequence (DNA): TGCAGCGTTGCACTTGGGACAGGGGGATACGAGCAGTACTTC. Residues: CSVALGTGGYEQYF.

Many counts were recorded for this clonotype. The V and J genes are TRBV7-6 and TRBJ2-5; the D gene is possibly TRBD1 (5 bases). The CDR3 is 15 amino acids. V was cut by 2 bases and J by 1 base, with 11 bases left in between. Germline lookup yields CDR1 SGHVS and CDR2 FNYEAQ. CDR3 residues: CASSLMGRGQETQYF. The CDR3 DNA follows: TGTGCCAGCAGCTTAATGGGAAGGGGCCAAGAGACCCAGTACTTC.

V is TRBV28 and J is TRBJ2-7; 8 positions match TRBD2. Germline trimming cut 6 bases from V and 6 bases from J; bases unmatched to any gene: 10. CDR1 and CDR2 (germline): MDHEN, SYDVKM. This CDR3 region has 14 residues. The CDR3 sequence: CASSIRGGRIEQYF. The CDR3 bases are TGTGCCAGCAGCATTCGCGGGGGGCGAATCGAGCAGTACTTC.

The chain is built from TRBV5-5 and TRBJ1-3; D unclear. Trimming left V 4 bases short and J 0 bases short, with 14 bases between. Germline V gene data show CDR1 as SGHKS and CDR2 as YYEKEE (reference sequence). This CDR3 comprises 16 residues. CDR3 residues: CASSPWSGISGNTIYF. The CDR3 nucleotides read TGTGCCAGCAGCCCCTGGAGCGGGATCTCTGGAAACACCATATATTTT.

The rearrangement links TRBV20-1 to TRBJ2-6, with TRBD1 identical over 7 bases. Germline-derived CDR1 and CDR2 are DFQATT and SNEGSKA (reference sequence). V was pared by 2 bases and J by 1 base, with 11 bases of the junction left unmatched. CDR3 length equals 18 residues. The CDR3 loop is CSARRDSRVASGANVLTF. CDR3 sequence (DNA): TGCAGTGCTAGACGGGACAGTCGGGTAGCTTCTGGGGCCAACGTCCTGACTTTC.

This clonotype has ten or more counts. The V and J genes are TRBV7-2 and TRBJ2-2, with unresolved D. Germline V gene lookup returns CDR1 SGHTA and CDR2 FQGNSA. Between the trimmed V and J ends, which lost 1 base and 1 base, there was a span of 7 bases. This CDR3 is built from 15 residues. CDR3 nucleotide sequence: TGTGCCAGCAGCTTAGGGCTACAGAACACCGGGGAGCTGTTTTTT. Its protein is CASSLGLQNTGELFF.

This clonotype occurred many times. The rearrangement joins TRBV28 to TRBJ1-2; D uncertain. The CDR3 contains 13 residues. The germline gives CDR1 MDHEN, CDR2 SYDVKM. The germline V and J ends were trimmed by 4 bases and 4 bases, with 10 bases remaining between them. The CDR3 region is CASSSGPSYGYTF. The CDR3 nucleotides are TGTGCCAGCAGTTCAGGACCCAGCTATGGCTACACCTTC.

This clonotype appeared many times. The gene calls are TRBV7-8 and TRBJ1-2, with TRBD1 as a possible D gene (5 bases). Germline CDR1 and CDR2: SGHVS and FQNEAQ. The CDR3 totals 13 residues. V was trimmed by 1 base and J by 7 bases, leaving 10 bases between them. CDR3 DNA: TGTGCCAGCAGCTTAGGGACACTGATTGGCTACACCTTC. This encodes CASSLGTLIGYTF.

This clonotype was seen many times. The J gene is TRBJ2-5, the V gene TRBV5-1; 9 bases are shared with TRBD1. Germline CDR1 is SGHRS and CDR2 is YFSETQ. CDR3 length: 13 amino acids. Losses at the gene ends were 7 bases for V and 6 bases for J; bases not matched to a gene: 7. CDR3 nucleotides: TGCGCCAGCTTGGGACAGGGCGACCAGACCCAGTACTTC. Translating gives CASLGQGDQTQYF. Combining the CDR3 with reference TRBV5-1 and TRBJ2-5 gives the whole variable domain KAGVTQTPRYLIKTRGQQVTLSCSPISGHRSVSWYQQTPGQGLQFLFEYFSETQRNKGNFPGRFSGRQFSNSRSEMNVSTLELGDSALYLCASLGQGDQTQYFGPGTRLLVL.

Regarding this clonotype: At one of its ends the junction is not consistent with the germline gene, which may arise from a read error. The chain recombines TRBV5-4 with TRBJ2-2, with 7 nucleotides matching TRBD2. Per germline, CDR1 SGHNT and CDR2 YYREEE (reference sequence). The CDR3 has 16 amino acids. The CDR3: CASSYPTSTDTGERFF. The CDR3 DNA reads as TGTGCCAGCAGCTACCCGACTAGCACGGACACCGGGGAGCGGTTTTTT. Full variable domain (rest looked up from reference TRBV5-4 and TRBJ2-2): ETGVTQSPTHLIKTRGQQVTLRCSSQSGHNTVSWYQQALGQGPQFIFQYYREEENGRGNFPPRFSGLQFPNYSSELNVNALELDDSALYLCASSYPTSTDTGERFFGEGSRLTVL.

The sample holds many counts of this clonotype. As DNA, the CDR3 is TGCAGTGCCAGCCGACAACTCCAAGAGACCCAGTACTTC. Translation: CSASRQLQETQYF. The genes are TRBV20-1 and TRBJ2-5; D is unclear. The CDR3 has 13 residues. Germline V gene lookup returns CDR1 DFQATT and CDR2 SNEGSKA (reference sequence). Trimming stripped 6 bases from V and 1 base from J, with 12 bases between.

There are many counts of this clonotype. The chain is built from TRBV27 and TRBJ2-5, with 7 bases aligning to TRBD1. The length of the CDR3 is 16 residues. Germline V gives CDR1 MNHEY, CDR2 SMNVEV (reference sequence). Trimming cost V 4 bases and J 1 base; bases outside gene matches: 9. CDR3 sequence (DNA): TGTGCCAGCAGTTCGCACCCGACAGGGTCCCAAGAGACCCAGTACTTC. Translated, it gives CASSSHPTGSQETQYF.

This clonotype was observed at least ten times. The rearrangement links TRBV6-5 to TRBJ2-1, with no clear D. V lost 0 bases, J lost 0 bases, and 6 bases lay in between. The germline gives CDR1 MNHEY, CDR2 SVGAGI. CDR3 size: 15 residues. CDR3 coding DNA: TGTGCCAGCAGTTACTCGGGCACCTCCTACAATGAGCAGTTCTTC. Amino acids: CASSYSGTSYNEQFF.

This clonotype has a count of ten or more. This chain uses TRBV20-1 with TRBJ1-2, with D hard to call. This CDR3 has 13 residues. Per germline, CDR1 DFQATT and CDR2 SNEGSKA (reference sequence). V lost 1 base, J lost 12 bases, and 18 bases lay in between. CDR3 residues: CSARGLTPGIDTF. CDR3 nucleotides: TGCAGTGCTAGAGGTTTGACCCCCGGGATCGACACCTTC.